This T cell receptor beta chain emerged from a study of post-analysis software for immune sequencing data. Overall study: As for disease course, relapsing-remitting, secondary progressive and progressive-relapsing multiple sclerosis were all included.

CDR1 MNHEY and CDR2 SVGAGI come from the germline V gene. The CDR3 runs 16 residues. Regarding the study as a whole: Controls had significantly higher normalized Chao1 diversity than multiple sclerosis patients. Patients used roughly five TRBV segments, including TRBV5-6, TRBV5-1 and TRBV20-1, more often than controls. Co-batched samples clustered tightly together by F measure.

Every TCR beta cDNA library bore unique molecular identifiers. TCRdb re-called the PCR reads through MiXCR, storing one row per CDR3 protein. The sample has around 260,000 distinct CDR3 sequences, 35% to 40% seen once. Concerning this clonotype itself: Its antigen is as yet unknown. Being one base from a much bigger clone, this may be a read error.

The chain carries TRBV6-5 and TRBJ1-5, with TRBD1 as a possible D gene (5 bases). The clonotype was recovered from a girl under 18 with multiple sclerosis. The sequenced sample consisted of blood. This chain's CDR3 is CAGSTQGGGYNQPQHF. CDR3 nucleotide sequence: TGTGCCGGCAGTACCCAGGGAGGCGGGTACAATCAGCCCCAGCATTTT.